The 20 T cell receptor beta chains in this list originate from one sample, sequenced in a study of Graves' ophthalmopathy and Graves' hyperthyroidism. For repertoire sequencing, the TCR beta CDR3 regions were amplified from RNA transcripts. First-round RT-PCR with HTBI primers preceded a second-round multiplex PCR. One entry per CDR3 protein, called by TCRdb with MiXCR from the multiplex PCR reads. This sample has some 350,000 distinct CDR3 sequences, with about 18% found just once. The sequenced sample was peripheral blood. All receptors derive from an adult woman with stable Graves' hyperthyroidism.

This clonotype showed up many times. V is TRBV19 and J is TRBJ1-1; D remains unclear. From germline, CDR1 is LNHDA and CDR2 SQIVND (reference sequence). The CDR3 runs to 15 residues. The V end was cut by 5 bases, the J end by 6 bases, with 19 bases between. CDR3 residues: CASSPWPGDSSEAFF. The DNA for the CDR3 is TGTGCCAGTAGTCCTTGGCCAGGAGATTCTTCTGAAGCTTTCTTT. The variable domain in full, with the rest retrieved from reference TRBV19 and TRBJ1-1, is DGGITQSPKYLFRKEGQNVTLSCEQNLNHDAMYWYRQDPGQGLRLIYYSQIVNDFQKGDIAEGYSVSREKKESFPLTVTSAQKNPTAFYLCASSPWPGDSSEAFFGQGTRLTVV.

This clonotype has a count of ten or more. The V gene is TRBV7-2, the J gene TRBJ1-1; no firm D call. The V end lost 4 bases, the J end lost 0 bases, and 6 bases lay between the germline ends. Germline V CDR1 and CDR2: SGHTA, FQGNSA. This CDR3 has 13 amino acids. CDR3 in amino acids: CASSSQLNTEAFF. The CDR3 nucleotides are TGTGCCAGCAGCTCCCAATTGAACACTGAAGCTTTCTTT. Variable domain in full (rest from reference TRBV7-2 and TRBJ1-1): GAGVSQSPSNKVTEKGKDVELRCDPISGHTALYWYRQSLGQGLEFLIYFQGNSAPDKSGLPSDRFSAERTGGSVSTLTIQRTQQEDSAVYLCASSSQLNTEAFFGQGTRLTVV.

This clonotype appeared a few times. This rearrangement joins TRBV11-1 to TRBJ2-6, with 10 bases lining up with TRBD1. In germline, CDR1 is SGHAT, CDR2 FQDESV (reference sequence). The CDR3 is 19 residues long. V lost 5 bases to trimming and J lost 4 bases; unmatched junction nucleotides: 14. CDR3 protein: CASSLLPGQGTRGANVLTF. CDR3 sequence (DNA): TGTGCCAGCAGCCTACTACCGGGACAGGGGACGAGGGGGGCCAACGTCCTGACTTTC.

A few counts support this clonotype. One end of the junction varies from germline; a read error may be responsible. The genes are TRBV4-3 and TRBJ2-7, with 7 bases lining up with TRBD1. The germline CDR1 and CDR2 sequences are LGHNA and YSLEER. CDR3 length: 13 amino acids. The CDR3 nucleotides are TGCGCCAGCAGCCAAGATCGTCGGGACAGTAGAAGTTTC. It translates to CASSQDRRDSRSF.

The sample holds many counts of this clonotype. The V and J genes are TRBV9 and TRBJ1-2; D is uncertain. V was pared by 4 bases and J by 6 bases, with 16 bases between. This CDR3 has 14 residues. Germline CDR1 reads SGDLS; CDR2 reads YYNGEE. The CDR3 protein is CASSPNDGGNGYTF. The CDR3 DNA reads TGTGCCAGCAGCCCGAACGACGGCGGGAATGGCTACACCTTC.

This clonotype was seen just once. Germline and junction disagree at one end, which may indicate a read error. The V call is TRBV19, the J call TRBJ1-1; no clear D. Germline CDR1 LNHDA, CDR2 SQIVND (reference sequence). This CDR3 comprises 18 residues. CDR3 protein: CASSPPGPELPMNTEAFF. The CDR3 nucleotides read TGTGCCAGTAGTCCTCCGGGTCCCGAGCTCCCAATGAACACTGAGGCTTTCTTT.

This chain links TRBV3-1 with TRBJ1-2, with 8 bases matching TRBD1. The germline V gene has CDR1 LGHDT and CDR2 YNNKEL (reference sequence). Unmatched junction bases numbered 3, after V lost 4 bases and J lost 5 bases. There are 13 residues in the CDR3. Here the CDR3 DNA reads TGTGCCAGCAGCCGACAGGGGCTTTATGGCTACACCTTC. Protein sequence: CASSRQGLYGYTF.

This chain joins TRBV6-1 and TRBJ2-7; D may be TRBD1 (5 bases). CDR1 MNHNS and CDR2 SASEGT come from the germline V gene. V shed 3 bases and J shed 0 bases, with 12 bases lying between them. This CDR3 has 15 residues. CDR3 bases: TGTGCCAGCAGTGATAGGGGTAGGAGCTCCTACGAGCAGTACTTC. Amino acids: CASSDRGRSSYEQYF.

The table lists this clonotype with a few counts. The rearrangement links TRBV12-3 or TRBV12-4 to TRBJ2-1; possibly TRBD2 for D (6 bases). V dropped 6 bases and J dropped 8 bases, with 14 bases sitting between them. This CDR3 has 13 amino acids. The CDR3 loop is CASRLAIADEQFF. CDR3 DNA sequence: TGTGCCAGCAGGCTAGCGATAGCCGATGAGCAGTTCTTC.

The CDR3 region has the DNA TGCGCCAGCAGCCAAGATCTCAGGGGATCGGAGACCCAGTACTTC. Translating it yields CASSQDLRGSETQYF. The J gene is TRBJ2-5, the V gene TRBV4-3; possibly TRBD1 for D (6 bases). The V gene's germline CDR1 is LGHNA and CDR2 YSLEER. There are 15 residues in the CDR3. V was trimmed by 0 bases and J by 5 bases, leaving 13 bases between them.

This clonotype was seen ten or more times. The chain has TRBV19 and TRBJ2-7; 8 nucleotides agree with TRBD1. Unmatched junction bases numbered 11, after V lost 9 bases and J lost 4 bases. The length of the CDR3 is 14 residues. The germline CDR1 and CDR2 sequences are LNHDA and SQIVND (reference sequence). The CDR3 reads CASSTGTGPYEQYF. The DNA for the CDR3 is TGTGCCAGCAGCACCGGGACAGGACCTTACGAGCAGTACTTC.

Many counts were recorded for this clonotype. V and J are TRBV5-1 and TRBJ1-2; no reliable D call. The CDR3 consists of 14 residues. V shed 0 bases and J shed 8 bases, with 14 bases lying between them. Germline V gives CDR1 SGHRS, CDR2 YFSETQ. The CDR3 spells CASSLGRALGGYTF. CDR3 bases: TGCGCCAGCAGCTTGGGGAGAGCCCTTGGGGGCTACACCTTC. Based on the CDR3 plus reference TRBV5-1 and TRBJ1-2, the full variable domain is KAGVTQTPRYLIKTRGQQVTLSCSPISGHRSVSWYQQTPGQGLQFLFEYFSETQRNKGNFPGRFSGRQFSNSRSEMNVSTLELGDSALYLCASSLGRALGGYTFGSGTRLTVV.

This clonotype was counted a few times. CDR3 DNA sequence: TGCGCCAGCAGCCGCCACGGGACAGGGATCACCGGGGAGCTGTTTTTT. Translating gives CASSRHGTGITGELFF. The chain combines TRBV4-3 with TRBJ2-2; TRBD1 matches 9 bases. The germline V gene has CDR1 LGHNA and CDR2 YSLEER. The CDR3 spans 16 residues. The V segment lost 4 bases and the J segment 4 bases; nucleotides outside the gene matches: 7.

This clonotype was counted at least ten times. The V call is TRBV6-5, the J call TRBJ2-7; the D is unclear. Looked up from germline, CDR1 is MNHEY and CDR2 is SVGAGI. Trimming took off 4 bases at V and 3 bases at J, with 10 bases between the two ends. The CDR3 runs to 13 residues. CDR3 coding DNA: TGTGCCAGCAGTTTAGGACCGATCTACGAGCAGTACTTC. Residues: CASSLGPIYEQYF.

This clonotype was counted between two and nine times. The chain couples TRBV18 to TRBJ1-1, with D perhaps TRBD1 (5 bases). This CDR3 region has 14 residues. The germline V gene has CDR1 KGHSH and CDR2 LQKENI. Trimming shortened V by 2 bases and J by 1 base, and 8 bases separated the two germline ends. DNA of the CDR3: TGTGCCAGCTCACCAAGGACACAGAACACTGAAGCTTTCTTT. This codes for CASSPRTQNTEAFF.

This clonotype was detected ten times or more. V usage is TRBV15 and J usage is TRBJ2-5, with a tentative D call TRBD2 (6 bases). Germline loops: CDR1 LNHNV, CDR2 YYDKDF (reference sequence). The CDR3 contains 14 residues. V was clipped by 2 bases and J by 5 bases, with 12 bases between them. The CDR3 nucleotides are TGTGCCACCAGCAGATCCCGAAGCGGGGAGACCCAGTACTTC. This gives the protein CATSRSRSGETQYF.

This clonotype was seen repeatedly, ten times or more. V usage is TRBV29-1 and J usage is TRBJ2-7; 7 bases map to TRBD1. CDR3 size: 13 residues. The V gene end was trimmed by 6 bases and the J gene end by 1 base; junction bases not matched to a gene: 6. The V gene's germline CDR1 is SQVTM and CDR2 ANQGSEA. CDR3 region: CSVQTGPSYEQYF. CDR3 DNA sequence: TGCAGCGTCCAGACAGGGCCGTCCTACGAGCAGTACTTC.

In its sample, this clonotype was seen many times. J is TRBJ2-5 and V is TRBV10-2; D tentatively reads TRBD1 or TRBD2 (6 bases each). From germline, CDR1 is WSHSY and CDR2 SAAADI. Trimming removed 6 bases at V and 5 bases at J, with 16 bases between. This CDR3 contains 14 residues. CDR3 in amino acids: CASRQEGGSETQYF. In nucleotides, the CDR3 is TGCGCCAGCAGGCAAGAGGGGGGAAGTGAGACCCAGTACTTC.

This clonotype was seen only a few times. The gene calls are TRBV5-1 and TRBJ2-7; D is perhaps TRBD1 or TRBD2 (5 bases each). From germline, CDR1 is SGHRS and CDR2 YFSETQ. Trimming took off 4 bases at V and 0 bases at J, with 14 bases between the two ends. The CDR3 has 15 amino acids. The CDR3 is CASSDPRDGSYEQYF. The CDR3 DNA reads TGCGCCAGCAGCGACCCACGGGACGGCTCCTACGAGCAGTACTTC.

This clonotype was seen ten or more times. The V gene is TRBV6-2 or TRBV6-3, the J gene TRBJ1-6; D is ambiguous. The CDR3 sequence is 14 residues long. From germline, CDR1 is MNHEY and CDR2 SVGEGT. Trimming left V 5 bases short and J 7 bases short, with 12 bases between. The chain's CDR3 is CASSETRWNSPLHF. Written as DNA, the CDR3 is TGTGCCAGCAGTGAGACCCGGTGGAATTCACCCCTCCACTTT.